This TCR beta chain was obtained from a study of a mutant IDH1 vaccine in newly diagnosed glioma. Study context: Beginning 4-6 weeks after radiotherapy alone, or with temozolomide cycles, vaccination took place. Patients got radiotherapy, temozolomide, or both beforehand, and most got both. Points from the study as a whole: Vaccination induced immune responses in 93.3% of patients.

In regard to this clone: Its specificity is not known.

TCRdb's table, derived via immunoSEQ multiplex PCR, lists solely in-frame clones and lacks some. The table has roughly 68,000 clones, about 73% seen once. Trimming removed 0 bases from V and 7 bases from J; junction bases left unmatched: 14. CDR1 is SGHRS and CDR2 is YFSETQ in the germline V gene. This CDR3 region has 17 residues. The time point denotes: week 35, safety follow-up. In every dose of vaccine, 300 ug of mutant IDH1 20-mer peptide was given alongside topical imiquimod. The chain recombines TRBV5-1 with TRBJ2-7; 9 bases align to TRBD2. The sequencing here drew on PBMCs, taken from a glioma patient whose treatment included an IDH1 peptide vaccine. The clonotype comes from a man aged 50-60 years with glioma. Here the CDR3 reads CASSLDLLAGKSSEQYF. The CDR3 DNA is TGCGCCAGCAGCTTGGATCTGCTAGCGGGGAAATCCTCGGAGCAGTACTTC.